This entry lists 2 T cell receptor beta chains sequenced from one sample in a study of T cells in Graves' hyperthyroidism and ophthalmopathy. The source material, RNA transcripts, was used to amplify TCR beta CDR3 regions. HTBI primers were used for first-round RT-PCR of the TCR CDR3. TCRdb recomputed calls from the multiplex PCR reads with MiXCR, one row per CDR3 protein. The sample has about 840,000 distinct CDR3 sequences; 38% are singletons. What was sequenced was blood. The receptors were gathered from a man between 18 and 29 years old with Graves' hyperthyroidism.

A few counts support this clonotype. Compared with germline, one end of the junction differs, possibly owing to a read error. The rearrangement uses TRBV5-1 and TRBJ1-1, with D possibly matching TRBD1 (6 bases). The V gene's germline CDR1 is SGHRS and CDR2 YFSETQ. This CDR3 is built from 13 residues. In DNA form, the CDR3 reads TGCGCCAGCAGCCGGTATGGGGACACCGAAGCTTTCTTT. It translates to CASSRYGDTEAFF.

In its sample, this clonotype was seen many times. The rearrangement joins TRBV25-1 to TRBJ1-1; D gene uncertain. V shed 1 base and J shed 1 base, with 7 bases lying between them. Per the germline V gene, CDR1 is MGHDK and CDR2 is SYGVNS. CDR3 length: 14 residues. This CDR3 is CASSEFAGNTEAFF. The DNA of the CDR3 is TGTGCCAGCAGTGAATTTGCGGGGAACACTGAAGCTTTCTTT.